In its sample, the clone carrying this T cell receptor (beta chain) ranks as large. What it recognizes is unknown. V lost 4 bases, J lost 2 bases, and 16 bases lay in between. In germline, CDR1 is SGHKS, CDR2 YYEKEE (reference sequence). The CDR3 extends over 16 amino acids. The sample originates from a study of tissue T cells after allogeneic stem cell transplantation. Clones were read by immunoSEQ multiplex PCR, and TCRdb kept only the in-frame ones, dropping some. The sample consists of 5,000 to 7,000 clones, roughly 61% of them appearing once. General study findings and limits: Motif-based clustering found tissue-specific repertoire signatures shared across patients, though few clones were shared.

The sequencing used duodenum tissue, collected at autopsy. The chain joins TRBV5-5 to TRBJ2-1; D not certain. The receptor comes from a woman between 18 and 50 years old with breast cancer. The CDR3 DNA is TGTGCCAGCAGCGGCGTTGAAGGGCCCCCCTACAATGAGCAGTTCTTC. This sequence encodes CASSGVEGPPYNEQFF.